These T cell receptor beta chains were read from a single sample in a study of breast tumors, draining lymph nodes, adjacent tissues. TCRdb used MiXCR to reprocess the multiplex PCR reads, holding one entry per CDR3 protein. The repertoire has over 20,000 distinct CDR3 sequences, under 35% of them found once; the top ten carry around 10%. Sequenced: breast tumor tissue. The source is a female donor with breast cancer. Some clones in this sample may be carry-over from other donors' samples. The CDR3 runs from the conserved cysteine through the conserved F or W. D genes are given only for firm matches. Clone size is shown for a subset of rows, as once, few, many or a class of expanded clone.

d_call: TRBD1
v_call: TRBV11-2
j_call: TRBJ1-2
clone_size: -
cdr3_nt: TGTGCCAGCAGCTTAGGCGGGGGACAGGGGAATGGCTACACCTTC
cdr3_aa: CASSLGGGQGNGYTF

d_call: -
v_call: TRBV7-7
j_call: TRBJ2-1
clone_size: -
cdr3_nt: TGTGCTAGCAGCTATAGCGATCTAGGAGACGAGCAGCTCTTC
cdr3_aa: CASSYSDLGDEQLF

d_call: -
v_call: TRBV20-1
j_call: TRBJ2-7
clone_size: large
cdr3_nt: TGCAGTGCTAGTCCTTTCGACAGGAGCTACGAGCAGTACTTC
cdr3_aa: CSASPFDRSYEQYF

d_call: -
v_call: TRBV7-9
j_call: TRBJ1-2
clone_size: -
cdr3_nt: TGTGCCAGCAGCCGCCCGGGGGGTGGTGGCTACACCTTC
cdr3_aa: CASSRPGGGGYTF

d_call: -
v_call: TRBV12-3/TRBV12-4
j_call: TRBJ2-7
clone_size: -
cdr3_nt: TGTGCCAGTAGTTGGGCTATCCAGGGTAACGAGCAGTACTTC
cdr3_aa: CASSWAIQGNEQYF

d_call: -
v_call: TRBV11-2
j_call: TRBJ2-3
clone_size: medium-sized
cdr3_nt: TGTGCCAGCAGCAAATATTCCACAGATACGCAGTATTTT
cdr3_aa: CASSKYSTDTQYF

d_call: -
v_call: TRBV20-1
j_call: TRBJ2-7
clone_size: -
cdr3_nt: TGCAGTGCTGGAGCGAATAGCTCCTACGAGCAGTACTTC
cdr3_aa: CSAGANSSYEQYF

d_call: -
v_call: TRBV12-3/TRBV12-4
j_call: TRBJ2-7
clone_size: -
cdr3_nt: TGTGCCAGCAGTTCAGACGGCCACCCCTACGAGCAGTGCTTC
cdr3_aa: CASSSDGHPYEQCF

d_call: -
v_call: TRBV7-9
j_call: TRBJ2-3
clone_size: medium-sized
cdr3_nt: TGTGCCAGCAGCTTAGGTTTGGGGTCCTTTGGCACAGATACGCAGTATTTT
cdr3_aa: CASSLGLGSFGTDTQYF

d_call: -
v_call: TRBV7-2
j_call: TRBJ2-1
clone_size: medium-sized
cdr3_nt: TGTGCCAGCAGTCCGGGACTTACACACCTCAATGAGCAGTTCTTC
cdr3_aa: CASSPGLTHLNEQFF

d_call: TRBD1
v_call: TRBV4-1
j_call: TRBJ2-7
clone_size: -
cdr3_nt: TGCGCCAGCAGCCAAGATAATGTGTGGGACAGGCACCTATCCTGTGAGCAGTACTTC
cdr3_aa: CASSQDNVWDRHLSCEQYF

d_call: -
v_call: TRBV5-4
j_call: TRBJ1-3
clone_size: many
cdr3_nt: TGTGCCAGCAGCCCGGGGGCCTCACCCGGGAACACCATATATTTT
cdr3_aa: CASSPGASPGNTIYF

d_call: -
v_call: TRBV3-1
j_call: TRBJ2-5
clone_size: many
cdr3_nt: TGTGCCAGCAGCCAAACCGGAGGGCCGTGGGAGACCCAGTACTTC
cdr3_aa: CASSQTGGPWETQYF

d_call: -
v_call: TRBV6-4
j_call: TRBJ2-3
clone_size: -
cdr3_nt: TGTGCCAGCAGTGATAGAGGGGAAAGCACAGATACGCAGTATTTT
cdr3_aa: CASSDRGESTDTQYF

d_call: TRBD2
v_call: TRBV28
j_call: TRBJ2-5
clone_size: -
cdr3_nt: TGTGCCAGCAGGCTAGCGGGAGGGCCGAGAGAGACCCAGTACTTC
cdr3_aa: CASRLAGGPRETQYF

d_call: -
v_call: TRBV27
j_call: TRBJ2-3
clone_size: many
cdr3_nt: TGTGCCAGCAGTTTATTGGGTTCAGATACGCAGTATTTT
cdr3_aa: CASSLLGSDTQYF

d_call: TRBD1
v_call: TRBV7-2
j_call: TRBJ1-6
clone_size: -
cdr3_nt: TGTGCCAGCAGCTCTTCAACAGGGGTTGGTTCACCCCTCCACTTT
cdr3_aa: CASSSSTGVGSPLHF

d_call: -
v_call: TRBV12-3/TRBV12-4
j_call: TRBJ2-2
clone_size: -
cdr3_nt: TGTGCCAGCAGGGAAACCGGGGAGCTGTTTTTT
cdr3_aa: CASRETGELFF

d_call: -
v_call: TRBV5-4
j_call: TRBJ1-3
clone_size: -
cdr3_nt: TGTGCCAGCAGCTTGGACTCTGGAAACACCGTATATTTT
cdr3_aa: CASSLDSGNTVYF

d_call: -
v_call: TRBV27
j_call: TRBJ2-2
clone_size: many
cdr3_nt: TGTGCCAGCAGTTTAGAAAGACCCGGAGGCGGGGAGCTGTTTTTT
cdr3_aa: CASSLERPGGGELFF

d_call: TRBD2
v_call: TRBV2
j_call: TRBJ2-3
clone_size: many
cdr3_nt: TGTGCCAGCAGTGAAAGCACCCTAGCGGGACTCACAGATACGCAGTATTTT
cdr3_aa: CASSESTLAGLTDTQYF

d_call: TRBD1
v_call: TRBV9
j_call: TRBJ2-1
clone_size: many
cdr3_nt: TGTGCCAGCAGCGCCGGGACAGGGATATACAATGAGCAGTTCTTC
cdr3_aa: CASSAGTGIYNEQFF

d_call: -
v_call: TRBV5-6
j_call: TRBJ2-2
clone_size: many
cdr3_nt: TGTGCCAGCAGCCATAGGCCGGGGGACGACACCGGGGAGCTGTTTTTT
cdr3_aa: CASSHRPGDDTGELFF

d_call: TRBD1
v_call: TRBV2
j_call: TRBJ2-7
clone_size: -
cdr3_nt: TGTGCCAGCAGCGAGGGATGGGACAGATTGACGGACGAGCAGCACTTC
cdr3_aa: CASSEGWDRLTDEQHF

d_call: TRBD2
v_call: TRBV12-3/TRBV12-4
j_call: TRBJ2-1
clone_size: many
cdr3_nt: TGTGCCAGCACCCACCCCGGGACTAGCGGGAGGGGGCTATACAATGAGCAGTTCTTC
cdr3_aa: CASTHPGTSGRGLYNEQFF

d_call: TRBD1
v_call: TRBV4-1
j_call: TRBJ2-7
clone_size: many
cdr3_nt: TGCGCCAGCAGCCAAGAGCCGGGACAGTCCTACGAGCAGTACTTC
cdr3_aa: CASSQEPGQSYEQYF

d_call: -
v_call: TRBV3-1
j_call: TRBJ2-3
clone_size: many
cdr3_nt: TGTGCCAGCAGCTACATAGCGCCCCTCGGCACAGATACGCAGTATTTT
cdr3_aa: CASSYIAPLGTDTQYF

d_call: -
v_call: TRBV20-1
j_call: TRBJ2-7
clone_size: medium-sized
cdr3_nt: TGCAGTGCTATTGACAGCCTGAGATCCTACGAGCAGTACTTC
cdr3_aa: CSAIDSLRSYEQYF

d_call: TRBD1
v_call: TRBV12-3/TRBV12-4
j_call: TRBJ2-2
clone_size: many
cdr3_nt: TGTGCCAGCAGTCAGACAGGGACGAACACCGGGGAGCTGTTTTTT
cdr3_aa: CASSQTGTNTGELFF

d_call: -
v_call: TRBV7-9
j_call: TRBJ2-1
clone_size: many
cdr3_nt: TGTGCCAGCAGCTTAGTTCCCCGTCGACAGACGGGATACAATGAGCAGTTCTTC
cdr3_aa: CASSLVPRRQTGYNEQFF

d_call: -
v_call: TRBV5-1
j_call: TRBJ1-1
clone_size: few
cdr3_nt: TGCGCCAGCAGCTTGGGGCGGAACACTGAAGCTTTCTTT
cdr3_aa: CASSLGRNTEAFF

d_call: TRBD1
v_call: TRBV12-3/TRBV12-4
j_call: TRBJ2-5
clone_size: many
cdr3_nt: TGTGCCAGCAGTTTAATATTCAGGGGGCTTTGGCAAGAGACCCAGTACTTC
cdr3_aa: CASSLIFRGLWQETQYF

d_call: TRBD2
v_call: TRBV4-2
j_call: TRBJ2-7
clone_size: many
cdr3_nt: TGTGCCAGCAGCCATCTAGCGGGAGACTACGAGCAGTACTTC
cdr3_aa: CASSHLAGDYEQYF

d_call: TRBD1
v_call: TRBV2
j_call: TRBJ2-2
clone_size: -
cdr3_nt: TGTGCCAGCAGTGAACTACAGGGGGCCCTCACCGGGGAGCTGTTTTTT
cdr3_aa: CASSELQGALTGELFF

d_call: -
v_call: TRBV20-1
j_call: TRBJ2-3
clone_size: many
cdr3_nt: TGCAGTGCTTTGTGGGGGACAGATACGCAGTATTTT
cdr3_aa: CSALWGTDTQYF

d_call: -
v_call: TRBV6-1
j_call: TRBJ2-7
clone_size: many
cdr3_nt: TGTGCCAGCACCCCAAACCTCTACGAGCAGTACTTC
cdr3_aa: CASTPNLYEQYF

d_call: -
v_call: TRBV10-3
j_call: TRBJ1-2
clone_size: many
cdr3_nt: TGTGCCATCAGTGAGCGTGGAGGGACACTTTATGGCTACACCTTC
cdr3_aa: CAISERGGTLYGYTF

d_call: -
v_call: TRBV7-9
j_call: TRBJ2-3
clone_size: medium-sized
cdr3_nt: TGTGCCAGCAGCTTAGTTGGTGATACGCAGTATTTT
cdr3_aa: CASSLVGDTQYF

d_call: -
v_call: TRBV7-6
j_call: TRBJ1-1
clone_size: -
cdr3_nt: TGTGCCAGCAGCCCCTCCAGACAGGTCGCTCACAACACTGAAGCTTTCTTT
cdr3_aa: CASSPSRQVAHNTEAFF

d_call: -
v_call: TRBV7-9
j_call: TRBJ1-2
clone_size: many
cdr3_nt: TGTGCCAGCAGCCCCCCCGGGGACCAATATGGCTACACCTTC
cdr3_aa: CASSPPGDQYGYTF

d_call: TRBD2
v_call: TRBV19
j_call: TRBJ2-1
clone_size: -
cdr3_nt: TGTGCCAGCAGCCGGGGGGAGGTTTACAATGAGCAGTTCTTC
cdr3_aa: CASSRGEVYNEQFF

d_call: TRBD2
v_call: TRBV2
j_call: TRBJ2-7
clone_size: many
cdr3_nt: TGTGCCAGCAGGCCGACCTCGACTAGCGGGAGAATGTCGAACGAGCAGTACTTC
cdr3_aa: CASRPTSTSGRMSNEQYF

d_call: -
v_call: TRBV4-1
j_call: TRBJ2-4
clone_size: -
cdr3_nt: TGCGCCAGCAGCCAAGCGGGCCCTGGAGGTAGGAAGTACTTC
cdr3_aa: CASSQAGPGGRKYF

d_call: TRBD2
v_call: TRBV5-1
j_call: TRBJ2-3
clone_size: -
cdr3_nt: TGCGCCAGCAGCCCCCGGACTAGCGGGATCACAGATACGCAGTATTTT
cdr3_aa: CASSPRTSGITDTQYF

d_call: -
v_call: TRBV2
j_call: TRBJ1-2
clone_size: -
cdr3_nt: TGTGCCAGCAGTGTAGGGCCCGGGAGAGGCTACACCTTC
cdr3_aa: CASSVGPGRGYTF

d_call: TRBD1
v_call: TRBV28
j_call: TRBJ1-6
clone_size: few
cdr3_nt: TGTGCCAGCAGTTACCCGGGACAGCGGAGGTCCCTCCACTTT
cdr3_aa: CASSYPGQRRSLHF

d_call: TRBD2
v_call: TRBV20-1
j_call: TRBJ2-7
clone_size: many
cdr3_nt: TGCAGTGCTAGACCTTGGCGGGAGGGAAACGAGCAGTACTTC
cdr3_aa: CSARPWREGNEQYF

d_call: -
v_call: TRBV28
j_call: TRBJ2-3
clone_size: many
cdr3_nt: TGTGCCAGCAGTTTAGGGTGGGAGAAGCAGTATTTT
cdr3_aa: CASSLGWEKQYF